The next 32 T cell receptor beta chains were all read from a single sample in a study of Graves' ophthalmopathy and Graves' hyperthyroidism. As the template, RNA transcripts were used to amplify TCR beta CDR3 regions. Scientists carried out first-round RT-PCR using HTBI primers and then a second-round multiplex PCR. MiXCR was run by TCRdb on the multiplex PCR reads, yielding one entry per CDR3 protein. Seen here are over a million distinct CDR3 sequences, about two fifths observed once, and the top ten hold more than 9.5%. Source material: peripheral blood or thyroid tissue (not recorded which). The receptors stem from an adult man with Graves' hyperthyroidism.

The V gene is TRBV10-3, the J gene TRBJ2-6, with D possibly matching TRBD1 (5 bases). This CDR3 contains 16 residues. Trimming took 8 bases from V and 4 from J, leaving 18 bases between them. From germline, CDR1 is ENHRY and CDR2 SYGVKD. CDR3 coding DNA: TGTGCCATCGGAACAGGACCGAACACCGGGGCCAACGTCCTGACTTTC. Encoded protein: CAIGTGPNTGANVLTF.

The gene calls are TRBV5-1 and TRBJ2-5; 8 nucleotides match TRBD2. Germline lookup yields CDR1 SGHRS and CDR2 YFSETQ. The V and J ends lost 4 bases and 6 bases, in that order; junction bases with no gene match: 11. The CDR3 spans 15 residues. This CDR3 reads CASSPRGGGWKTQYF. The CDR3 DNA reads as TGCGCCAGCAGCCCACGGGGGGGGGGCTGGAAGACCCAGTACTTC.

The sample holds a few counts of this clonotype. The genes are TRBV15 and TRBJ1-2; D possibly corresponds to TRBD1 (6 bases). In germline, CDR1 is LNHNV, CDR2 YYDKDF (reference sequence). The CDR3 spans 13 residues. V lost 1 base to trimming and J lost 8 bases, with 11 bases between them. DNA of the CDR3: TGTGCCACCAGCAGAGTGTGGGGGGCAGGCTACACCTTC. Amino acid sequence: CATSRVWGAGYTF. Combining the CDR3 with reference TRBV15 and TRBJ1-2 gives the whole variable domain DAMVIQNPRYQVTQFGKPVTLSCSQTLNHNVMYWYQQKSSQAPKLLFHYYDKDFNNEADTPDNFQSRRPNTSFCFLDIRSPGLGDTAMYLCATSRVWGAGYTFGSGTRLTVV.

This clonotype has a handful of counts. V is TRBV10-3 and J is TRBJ1-5; D ambiguous. Germline V gene data show CDR1 as ENHRY and CDR2 as SYGVKD. There are 12 residues in the CDR3. The germline V and J ends were trimmed by 10 bases and 3 bases, with 10 bases remaining between them. CDR3: CATMNPNQPQHF. In nucleotides, the CDR3 is TGTGCCACCATGAACCCCAATCAGCCCCAGCATTTT.

The table lists this clonotype with many counts. The chain couples TRBV5-1 to TRBJ2-5; D gene ambiguous. The CDR3 has 11 residues. Trimming pared 0 bases from V and 8 bases from J, leaving 5 bases between. Germline CDR1 and CDR2: SGHRS and YFSETQ. The CDR3 is CASSLGSTQYF. The CDR3 nucleotides are TGCGCCAGCAGCTTGGGATCAACCCAGTACTTC.

The J gene is TRBJ1-3, the V gene TRBV2; D gene uncertain. Germline-derived CDR1 and CDR2 are SNHLY and FYNNEI. This CDR3 comprises 12 residues. The V end was cut by 7 bases, the J end by 0 bases, with 4 bases between. The CDR3 is CASMFSGNTIYF. In DNA form, the CDR3 reads TGTGCCAGCATGTTCTCTGGAAACACCATATATTTT.

Many counts were recorded for this clonotype. The chain has TRBV19 and TRBJ1-5; possible D gene TRBD1, 5 bases. Trimming removed 1 base from V and 0 bases from J, with 7 bases in between. CDR3 length: 15 amino acids. The germline V gene encodes CDR1 LNHDA and CDR2 SQIVND (reference sequence). CDR3 protein: CASSIGQPSNQPQHF. As DNA, the CDR3 is TGTGCCAGTAGTATAGGACAGCCTAGCAATCAGCCCCAGCATTTT.

J is TRBJ2-7 and V is TRBV10-3; 7 bases map to TRBD1. The CDR3 runs 11 residues. Per the germline V gene, CDR1 is ENHRY and CDR2 is SYGVKD. J was trimmed by 5 bases and V by 8 bases; bases with no gene match: 3. This CDR3 reads CAIGQAHEQYF. For the CDR3, the DNA is TGTGCCATCGGACAGGCCCACGAGCAGTACTTC.

V and J are TRBV14 and TRBJ1-2; TRBD1 is a possible D gene (5 bases). This CDR3 has 14 amino acids. Germline loops: CDR1 SGHDN, CDR2 FVKESK. With 1 base removed from V and 4 bases from J, the gap between germline ends came to 10 bases. CDR3 nucleotide sequence: TGTGCCAGCAGCCAAGTGACAGCCCTCTATGGCTACACCTTC. As protein: CASSQVTALYGYTF.

The V call is TRBV10-3, the J call TRBJ2-7, with TRBD1 identical over 7 bases. J was trimmed by 0 bases and V by 4 bases; bases with no gene match: 3. Germline CDR1 and CDR2: ENHRY and SYGVKD. This CDR3 region has 14 residues. This CDR3 reads CAISGPGGSYEQYF. In DNA form, the CDR3 reads TGTGCCATCAGTGGACCAGGGGGCTCCTACGAGCAGTACTTC.

Ten or more counts support this clonotype. The chain combines TRBV4-3 with TRBJ2-5; D is uncertain. Looked up from germline, CDR1 is LGHNA and CDR2 is YSLEER. The CDR3 length is 14 residues. V lost 0 bases to trimming and J lost 4 bases, with 9 bases between them. The CDR3 here is CASSQDRQGETQYF. The CDR3 coding sequence is TGCGCCAGCAGCCAAGACCGCCAAGGAGAGACCCAGTACTTC.

This clonotype was detected a few times. The chain recombines TRBV9 with TRBJ2-2; D is unresolved. Trimming removed 7 bases from V and 3 bases from J, with 13 bases in between. The CDR3 runs to 14 residues. Germline assignment: CDR1 SGDLS and CDR2 YYNGEE. The CDR3 sequence is CASGGAPDTGELFF. CDR3 nucleotides: TGTGCCAGCGGCGGAGCCCCGGACACCGGGGAGCTGTTTTTT.

The chain employs TRBV7-8 and TRBJ1-5; 12 positions agree with TRBD1. Trimming cost V 5 bases and J 6 bases; bases outside gene matches: 5. Germline CDR1 and CDR2: SGHVS and FQNEAQ. This CDR3 contains 15 residues. For the CDR3, the DNA is TGTGCCAGCAGCCAGGGACAGGGGGCCGTTCAGCCCCAGCATTTT. Translated: CASSQGQGAVQPQHF.

For this clonotype: A read error may be the cause here, since a much bigger clone is one base away. The J gene is TRBJ1-3, the V gene TRBV19; D not resolved. Germline assignment: CDR1 LNHDA and CDR2 SQIVND (reference sequence). Trimming removed 10 bases from V and 4 bases from J, with 23 bases in between. This CDR3 region has 16 residues. CDR3 amino acids: CATIGWRPRPGNTIYF. For the CDR3, the DNA is TGTGCCACCATTGGTTGGCGACCTAGGCCCGGAAACACCATATATTTT.

Ten or more counts support this clonotype. The CDR3 sequence: CASSPPGGRYEQYF. The CDR3 bases are TGTGCCAGCAGCCCCCCGGGAGGGCGCTACGAGCAGTACTTC. The V gene is TRBV7-2, the J gene TRBJ2-7; 8 bases are a match to TRBD2. In germline, CDR1 is SGHTA, CDR2 FQGNSA. The junction had 6 bases not matched to a gene; V was cut back by 5 bases and J by 3 bases. There are 14 residues in the CDR3.

This clonotype turned up a few times. A much larger clonotype is one base distant, so this may be a read error. The genes are TRBV14 and TRBJ1-1; D not resolved. The CDR3 length is 15 residues. CDR1 and CDR2 (germline): SGHDN, FVKESK. CDR3 protein: CASGQDISAANEAFF. In DNA, the CDR3 is TGTGCCAGCGGCCAAGATATTTCGGCAGCCAATGAAGCTTTCTTT.

This chain uses TRBV19 with TRBJ2-7, with D tentatively TRBD1 (5 bases). The CDR3 is made up of 15 amino acids. The V gene lost 1 base and the J gene lost 1 base, with 11 bases spanning the gap. Germline values: CDR1 LNHDA, CDR2 SQIVND (reference sequence). In DNA form, the CDR3 reads TGTGCCAGTAGTATAGCAACAGGACAATCCTACGAGCAGTACTTC. Translated, it gives CASSIATGQSYEQYF.

In its sample, this clonotype was seen many times. CDR3 coding DNA: TGTGCCAGCAGTTTTGGGGCAGGTATTTCACCCCTCCACTTT. As protein: CASSFGAGISPLHF. V and J are TRBV12-3 or TRBV12-4 and TRBJ1-6; TRBD1 might be the D (5 bases). The CDR3 runs to 14 residues. With 3 bases removed from V and 9 bases from J, the gap between germline ends came to 12 bases.

This chain links TRBV7-9 with TRBJ2-7; 10 positions match TRBD1. V dropped 1 base and J dropped 8; count of bases not matched to a gene: 5. Per germline, CDR1 SEHNR and CDR2 FQNEAQ (reference sequence). The CDR3 spans 14 residues. The CDR3 DNA reads as TGTGCCAGCAGCTTAGGGGGACAGGGGTCCCAGCAGTACTTC. Protein sequence: CASSLGGQGSQQYF.

The table lists this clonotype with a few counts. The V and J genes are TRBV13 and TRBJ2-2; D remains ambiguous. The V end was cut by 4 bases, the J end by 0 bases, with 9 bases between. Per germline, CDR1 PRHDT and CDR2 FYEKMQ (reference sequence). The CDR3 loop spans 15 amino acids. The CDR3 bases are TGTGCCAGCAGCTCCCGTATCGCGAACACCGGGGAGCTGTTTTTT. Its protein is CASSSRIANTGELFF.

The chain joins TRBV20-1 to TRBJ2-5; the D call may be TRBD1 or TRBD2 (5 bases each). The CDR3 is 15 amino acids. Germline V gene lookup returns CDR1 DFQATT and CDR2 SNEGSKA (reference sequence). V gave up 3 bases and J gave up 1 base, with 15 bases separating them. The CDR3 is CSARPRVGAQETQYF. The CDR3 DNA reads TGCAGTGCTAGGCCGCGGGTCGGGGCCCAAGAGACCCAGTACTTC.

The sample holds many counts of this clonotype. This chain connects TRBV6-5 to TRBJ1-2; D is possibly TRBD1 (5 bases). Germline assignment: CDR1 MNHEY and CDR2 SVGAGI. The ends were cut back, 3 bases at V and 4 bases at J, with 15 bases in the middle. The CDR3 length is 15 residues. CDR3 sequence reads: CASSYIPRQIYGYTF. In DNA, the CDR3 is TGTGCCAGCAGTTATATCCCGCGACAGATCTATGGCTACACCTTC.

This rearrangement joins TRBV20-1 to TRBJ2-7; D unclear. V gave up 0 bases and J gave up 12 bases, with 18 bases separating them. The CDR3 length is 13 residues. Per the germline V gene, CDR1 is DFQATT and CDR2 is SNEGSKA (reference sequence). CDR3 protein: CSARDTNLEMVYF. DNA of the CDR3: TGCAGTGCTAGAGATACCAACTTAGAGATGGTGTACTTC.

The chain couples TRBV25-1 to TRBJ2-5; D gene unclear. CDR3 length equals 15 residues. V was shortened by 1 base and J by 5 bases, with 14 bases between the two germline ends. CDR1 is MGHDK, CDR2 SYGVNS, per germline. Written as DNA, the CDR3 is TGTGCCAGCAGTGAATTATGGGCTAGTCAGGAGACCCAGTACTTC. Its translation is CASSELWASQETQYF.

The chain employs TRBV5-6 and TRBJ1-2, with a weak D call TRBD1 (5 bases). CDR3 size: 15 residues. Per germline, CDR1 SGHDT and CDR2 YYEEEE. Trimming pared 0 bases from V and 4 bases from J, leaving 13 bases between. CDR3 residues: CASSLGGDYGYGYTF. As DNA, the CDR3 is TGTGCCAGCAGCTTGGGAGGGGATTACGGCTATGGCTACACCTTC.

This clonotype has ten or more counts. The chain employs TRBV7-2 and TRBJ2-2; 11 nucleotides line up with TRBD1. Germline V gene sequence: CDR1 SGHTA, CDR2 FQGNSA. The CDR3 length is 17 residues. V shed 6 bases and J 1 base; nucleotides not matched to a gene: 7. The CDR3 nucleotides are TGTGCCAGCAGTTCCGGGACAGGGGGAGTGAACACCGGGGAGCTGTTTTTT. Amino acids: CASSSGTGGVNTGELFF.

This chain links TRBV12-3 or TRBV12-4 with TRBJ2-2, with D tentatively TRBD1 (6 bases). The CDR3 contains 16 residues. Between the trimmed V and J ends, which lost 7 bases and 7 bases, there was a span of 22 bases. The chain's CDR3 is CASTPGHRGPDGELFF. The CDR3, as DNA: TGTGCCAGCACCCCGGGACATCGGGGACCCGACGGGGAGCTGTTTTTT.

This clonotype was detected ten times or more. The V and J genes are TRBV20-1 and TRBJ1-1; maybe TRBD1 (5 bases). Germline lookup yields CDR1 DFQATT and CDR2 SNEGSKA (reference sequence). CDR3 length: 12 residues. Trimming shortened V by 3 bases and J by 5 bases, and 10 bases separated the two germline ends. DNA for the CDR3: TGCAGTGCTAGTCGGCAGGGTACTGAAGCTTTCTTT. Residues: CSASRQGTEAFF.

The sample holds a few counts of this clonotype. V and J are TRBV27 and TRBJ2-7; D may correspond to TRBD1 or TRBD2 (5 bases each). The CDR3 spans 12 residues. Trimming removed 5 bases from V and 9 bases from J, with 14 bases in between. The germline V gene has CDR1 MNHEY and CDR2 SMNVEV (reference sequence). CDR3 sequence: CASSPGLGVQYF. Here the CDR3 DNA reads TGTGCCAGCAGTCCCGGGCTGGGGGTGCAGTACTTC.

V gene TRBV30 combines with J gene TRBJ2-2, with D perhaps matching TRBD1 (5 bases). V was pared by 8 bases and J by 0 bases, with 10 bases between. The CDR3 sequence is 13 residues long. Germline CDR1 is GTSNPN and CDR2 is SVGIG (reference sequence). The CDR3 loop is CAMDKTNTGELFF. CDR3 sequence (DNA): TGTGCCATGGACAAAACGAACACCGGGGAGCTGTTTTTT.

This clonotype has ten or more counts. The chain links TRBV5-1 to TRBJ2-5; the match to TRBD1 covers 8 bases. The CDR3 consists of 16 residues. V trimming: 0 bases; J trimming: 5 bases; junction bases outside the gene matches: 9. Germline assignment: CDR1 SGHRS and CDR2 YFSETQ. CDR3 sequence (DNA): TGCGCCAGCAGCTTGGCCTGGACAGGGAATTCGGAGACCCAGTACTTC. This gives the protein CASSLAWTGNSETQYF.

The chain recombines TRBV25-1 with TRBJ2-3; 10 nucleotides align to TRBD2. The CDR3 is 14 residues long. J gave up 2 bases and V 8 bases, and 4 bases lay outside the gene matches. Germline values: CDR1 MGHDK, CDR2 SYGVNS. CDR3: CASGGLAHTDTQYF. The CDR3 DNA is TGTGCCAGCGGGGGACTAGCGCACACAGATACGCAGTATTTT.